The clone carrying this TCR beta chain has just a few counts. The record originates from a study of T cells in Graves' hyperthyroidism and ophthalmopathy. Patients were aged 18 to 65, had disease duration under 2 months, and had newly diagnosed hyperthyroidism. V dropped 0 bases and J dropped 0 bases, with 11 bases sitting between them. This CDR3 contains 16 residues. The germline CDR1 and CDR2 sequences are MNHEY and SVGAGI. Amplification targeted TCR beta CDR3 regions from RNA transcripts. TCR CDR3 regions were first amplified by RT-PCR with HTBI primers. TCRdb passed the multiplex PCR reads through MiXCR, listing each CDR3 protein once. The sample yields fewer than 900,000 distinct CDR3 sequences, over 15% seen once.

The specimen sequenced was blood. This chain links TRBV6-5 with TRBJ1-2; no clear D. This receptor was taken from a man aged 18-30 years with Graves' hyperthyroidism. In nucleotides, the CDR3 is TGTGCCAGCAGTTACTCTGGACTTCCTACTAACTATGGCTACACCTTC. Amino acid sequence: CASSYSGLPTNYGYTF.